Included here is one TCR beta chain sequence, with context. Its antigen is undetermined. The data belong to a study of early stage breast cancer tumors. General study points: In most of the 16 patients, blood comparison separated tumor from normal breast.

The germline V gene encodes CDR1 SGHTA and CDR2 FQGNSA. This CDR3 region has 13 residues. Trimming pared 3 bases from V and 10 bases from J, leaving 12 bases between. The protocol was immunoSEQ multiplex PCR, while the TCRdb copy is restricted to in-frame clones and leaves out a portion. The repertoire has 8,000 to 9,500 clones, 70% to 80% of them found once; the top ten carry 8.5%. This chain uses TRBV7-2 with TRBJ1-4; D may be TRBD1 (5 bases). The TCR originated in a person aged 60 to 70 with breast cancer. Sample: normal breast tissue next to the tumor. The CDR3 spells CASSLTEGRKLFF. As DNA, the CDR3 is TGTGCCAGCAGCTTGACGGAGGGGCGAAAACTGTTTTTT.